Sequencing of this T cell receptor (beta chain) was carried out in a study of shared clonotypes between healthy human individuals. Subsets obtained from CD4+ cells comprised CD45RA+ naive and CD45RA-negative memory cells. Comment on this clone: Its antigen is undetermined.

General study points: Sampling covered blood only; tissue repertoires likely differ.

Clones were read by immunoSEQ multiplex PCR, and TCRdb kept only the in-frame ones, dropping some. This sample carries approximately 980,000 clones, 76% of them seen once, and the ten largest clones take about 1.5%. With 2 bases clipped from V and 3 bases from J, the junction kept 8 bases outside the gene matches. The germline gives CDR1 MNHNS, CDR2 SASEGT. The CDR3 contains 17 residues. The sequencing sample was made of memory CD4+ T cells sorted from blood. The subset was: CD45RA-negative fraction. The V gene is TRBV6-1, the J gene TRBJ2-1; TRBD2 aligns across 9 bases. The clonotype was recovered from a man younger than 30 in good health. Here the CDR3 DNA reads TGTGCCAGCAGTGAAAATAGGGCTAGCGGGGTCTACAATGAGCAGTTCTTC. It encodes CASSENRASGVYNEQFF.